Listed here are 28 T cell receptor beta chains from one sample, sequenced in a study of OX40 agonist ivuxolimab in advanced cancers. Only in-frame clones appear in the TCRdb table, and some are missing; sequencing was by immunoSEQ multiplex PCR. The sample includes around 140,000 clones, less than 95% of them seen just once. The material was CD4+ or CD8+ T cells sorted from blood, obtained in a trial of the OX40 agonist ivuxolimab. The receptors derive from an adult with an advanced solid tumor such as melanoma, head and neck, liver or kidney cancer.

This clone was recorded once. The gene calls are TRBV5-1 and TRBJ2-7; the D gene is possibly TRBD2 (6 bases). Germline assignment: CDR1 SGHRS and CDR2 YFSETQ. The CDR3 loop spans 17 amino acids. Trimming left V 3 bases short and J 3 bases short, with 22 bases between. The CDR3 reads CASSSGRVRSGRYEQYF. The CDR3 nucleotides are TGCGCCAGCAGCTCCGGTCGAGTTCGTAGCGGACGCTACGAGCAGTACTTC.

The chain uses TRBV28 and TRBJ2-1; 8 bases line up with TRBD1. Germline V gene lookup returns CDR1 MDHEN and CDR2 SYDVKM. The CDR3 spans 15 residues. V lost 8 bases and J lost 1; bases outside the gene matches: 7. CDR3 protein: CASLSYRGSYNEQFF. Written as DNA, the CDR3 is TGTGCCAGCTTAAGTTACAGGGGGTCCTACAATGAGCAGTTCTTC.

The chain joins TRBV28 to TRBJ1-5; 10 positions match TRBD1. The germline gives CDR1 MDHEN, CDR2 SYDVKM. The V and J ends lost 11 bases and 5 bases, in that order; junction bases with no gene match: 9. The CDR3 has 14 residues. The CDR3, as DNA: TGTGCCGTTAGGGAGACAGGGGGCTATCAGCCCCAGCATTTT. Protein sequence: CAVRETGGYQPQHF.

This rearrangement joins TRBV28 to TRBJ2-2; TRBD2 matches 11 bases. Germline trimming cut 9 bases from V and 2 bases from J; bases unmatched to any gene: 2. The CDR3 sequence is 14 residues long. Germline V gene lookup returns CDR1 MDHEN and CDR2 SYDVKM. The CDR3 region has the DNA TGTGCCAGTGGACTAGCGGGTAACACCGGGGAGCTGTTTTTT. Its translation is CASGLAGNTGELFF.

V and J are TRBV25-1 and TRBJ1-1; D possibly corresponds to TRBD1 (5 bases). Between the trimmed V and J ends, which lost 4 bases and 9 bases, there was a span of 21 bases. The CDR3 covers 15 residues. The germline CDR1 and CDR2 sequences are MGHDK and SYGVNS. CDR3 residues: CASSAQRDFTTKAFF. CDR3 coding DNA: TGTGCCAGCAGTGCCCAGCGGGACTTTACGACGAAAGCTTTCTTT.

The chain recombines TRBV30 with TRBJ2-7; D unresolved. This CDR3 is built from 17 residues. CDR1 is GTSNPN, CDR2 SVGIG, per germline (reference sequence). The V gene lost 0 bases and the J gene lost 6 bases, with 24 bases spanning the gap. This CDR3 reads CAWSVLPDLTRIAEQYF. Written as DNA, the CDR3 is TGTGCCTGGAGTGTACTTCCAGATCTCACGAGGATTGCCGAGCAGTACTTC.

This rearrangement joins TRBV12-5 to TRBJ1-1; D remains unclear. The CDR3 is made up of 15 amino acids. Germline assignment: CDR1 LGHNT and CDR2 FRNRAP. Trimming removed 3 bases from V and 4 bases from J, with 15 bases in between. The CDR3 reads CASGFGPLDLTEAFF. The CDR3 DNA sequence: TGTGCTAGTGGTTTTGGACCGCTGGACCTCACTGAAGCTTTCTTT.

The chain recombines TRBV28 with TRBJ1-5; no firm D call. The CDR3 is 15 amino acids. Germline CDR1 reads MDHEN; CDR2 reads SYDVKM. V dropped 3 bases and J dropped 1 base, with 10 bases sitting between them. The DNA of the CDR3 is TGTGCCAGCAGTTTTAACCCCAAGAGCAATCAGCCCCAGCATTTT. Residues: CASSFNPKSNQPQHF. The full variable domain, with the rest looked up from reference TRBV28 and TRBJ1-5, is DVKVTQSSRYLVKRTGEKVFLECVQDMDHENMFWYRQDPGLGLRLIYFSYDVKMKEKGDIPEGYSVSREKKERFSLILESASTNQTSMYLCASSFNPKSNQPQHFGDGTRLSIL.

This rearrangement joins TRBV6-4 to TRBJ1-1; TRBD1 agrees at 7 bases. The germline V gene encodes CDR1 MRHNA and CDR2 SNTAGT. The length of the CDR3 is 14 residues. J lost 3 bases, V lost 6 bases, and 7 bases had no gene match. The CDR3: CASRTQTGDTEAFF. The CDR3 DNA follows: TGTGCCAGCAGGACCCAAACAGGGGACACTGAAGCTTTCTTT.

The chain is built from TRBV19 and TRBJ1-2; D unresolved. The CDR3 covers 14 residues. Between the trimmed V and J ends, which lost 3 bases and 1 base, there was a span of 9 bases. Germline loops: CDR1 LNHDA, CDR2 SQIVND (reference sequence). This CDR3 is CASSIFGNNYGYTF. Written as DNA, the CDR3 is TGTGCCAGTAGTATTTTCGGCAATAACTATGGCTACACCTTC.

This chain connects TRBV28 to TRBJ1-1, with D possibly TRBD1 on 5 matching bases. V lost 1 base to trimming and J lost 2 bases, with 11 bases between them. This CDR3 has 15 amino acids. The germline gives CDR1 MDHEN, CDR2 SYDVKM. The CDR3 DNA reads TGTGCCAGCAGTTTATTCAGGGCAGTAAACACTGAAGCTTTCTTT. Amino acid sequence: CASSLFRAVNTEAFF.

This chain links TRBV11-2 with TRBJ1-5; D is possibly TRBD1 (5 bases). The CDR3 totals 14 residues. CDR1 is SGHAT and CDR2 is FQNNGV in the germline V gene. Trimming took off 4 bases at V and 5 bases at J, with 12 bases between the two ends. CDR3 bases: TGTGCCAGCAGCTCGACTGCAGGGCATCAGCCCCAGCATTTT. It yields the protein CASSSTAGHQPQHF.

The chain uses TRBV5-4 and TRBJ1-2; D not resolved. Trimming stripped 4 bases from V and 4 bases from J, with 14 bases between. Germline CDR1 reads SGHNT; CDR2 reads YYREEE (reference sequence). The CDR3 has 14 amino acids. The CDR3 sequence: CASSLPWESYGYTF. The CDR3 DNA follows: TGTGCCAGCAGCCTCCCGTGGGAAAGCTATGGCTACACCTTC. Full variable domain (remainder filled in from reference TRBV5-4 and TRBJ1-2): ETGVTQSPTHLIKTRGQQVTLRCSSQSGHNTVSWYQQALGQGPQFIFQYYREEENGRGNFPPRFSGLQFPNYSSELNVNALELDDSALYLCASSLPWESYGYTFGSGTRLTVV.

The rearrangement links TRBV25-1 to TRBJ1-6; D is ambiguous. V shed 3 bases and J shed 7 bases, with 10 bases lying between them. The CDR3 totals 14 residues. The germline V gene has CDR1 MGHDK and CDR2 SYGVNS. The CDR3 bases are TGTGCCAGCAGTGAGCACGGGCAGAATTCACCCCTCCACTTT. It yields the protein CASSEHGQNSPLHF.

The chain joins TRBV28 to TRBJ1-2, with 9 positions matching TRBD1. The germline V gene has CDR1 MDHEN and CDR2 SYDVKM. This CDR3 comprises 16 residues. The ends lost 5 bases at V and 8 bases at J; junction bases unmatched: 15. The chain's CDR3 is CASSRATGTGRKGYTF. Written as DNA, the CDR3 is TGTGCCAGCAGTCGCGCCACCGGGACAGGGAGAAAGGGCTACACCTTC.

The CDR3 protein is CASSPGGAGTEAFF. CDR3 coding DNA: TGTGCCAGCAGCCCAGGGGGCGCAGGCACTGAAGCTTTCTTT. This chain connects TRBV7-3 to TRBJ1-1; 8 bases align to TRBD1. This CDR3 has 14 amino acids. V lost 5 bases, J lost 4 bases, and 6 bases stayed unmatched. CDR1 SGHTA and CDR2 FQGTGA come from the germline V gene.

This clone was detected a few times. At one of its ends the junction is not consistent with the germline gene, which may arise from a read error. V gene TRBV29-1 combines with J gene TRBJ1-1; D uncertain. Looked up from germline, CDR1 is SQVTM and CDR2 is ANQGSEA. The CDR3 length is 13 residues. CDR3 sequence (DNA): TGCAGCGTGGAAGAGGTGCGAAACACTGAAGCTTTCTTT. Amino acids: CSVEEVRNTEAFF.

This chain uses TRBV19 with TRBJ2-2; 7 nucleotides align to TRBD1. The CDR3 has 15 residues. The germline V gene has CDR1 LNHDA and CDR2 SQIVND (reference sequence). The J segment lost 1 base and the V segment lost 2 bases, leaving 1 base of the junction unmatched. The CDR3: CASSIQGVNTGELFF. The CDR3 coding sequence is TGTGCCAGTAGTATACAGGGGGTGAACACCGGGGAGCTGTTTTTT.

This clone appeared once. The chain has TRBV18 and TRBJ2-2; 14 bases align to TRBD2. The V and J ends lost 5 bases and 4 bases, in that order; junction bases with no gene match: 0. Looked up from germline, CDR1 is KGHSH and CDR2 is LQKENI. The CDR3 covers 15 residues. The CDR3 DNA reads as TGTGCCAGCTCAGGGACTAGCGGGAGCACCGGGGAGCTGTTTTTT. Translated, it gives CASSGTSGSTGELFF.

The V call is TRBV7-2, the J call TRBJ2-1, with D maybe TRBD2 (6 bases). The germline V gene encodes CDR1 SGHTA and CDR2 FQGNSA. This CDR3 contains 13 residues. V was pared by 5 bases and J by 3 bases, with 8 bases between. CDR3 residues: CASSPDYYNEQFF. CDR3 sequence (DNA): TGTGCCAGCAGCCCGGACTACTACAATGAGCAGTTCTTC.

The V gene is TRBV30, the J gene TRBJ1-2, with TRBD1 identical over 9 bases. The CDR3 covers 13 residues. The V and J ends lost 1 base and 5 bases, in that order; junction bases with no gene match: 2. Germline V gene data show CDR1 as GTSNPN and CDR2 as SVGIG (reference sequence). CDR3 residues: CAWSGGQGYGYTF. DNA for the CDR3: TGTGCCTGGAGTGGGGGACAGGGATATGGCTACACCTTC. Looking up the rest from reference TRBV30 and TRBJ1-2 gives the full variable domain: SQTIHQWPATLVQPVGSPLSLECTVEGTSNPNLYWYRQAAGRGLQLLFYSVGIGQISSEVPQNLSASRPQDRQFILSSKKLLLSDSGFYLCAWSGGQGYGYTFGSGTRLTVV.

CDR3 sequence reads: CASSMDSGANVLTF. CDR3 sequence (DNA): TGTGCCAGTAGTATGGACTCTGGGGCCAACGTCCTGACTTTC. The chain has TRBV19 and TRBJ2-6; unclear D gene. V was trimmed by 3 bases and J by 0 bases, leaving 3 bases between them. Germline V gene lookup returns CDR1 LNHDA and CDR2 SQIVND (reference sequence). This CDR3 contains 14 residues.

The V gene is TRBV27, the J gene TRBJ1-1; the D gene is possibly TRBD1 (6 bases). The CDR3 has 13 amino acids. Looked up from germline, CDR1 is MNHEY and CDR2 is SMNVEV (reference sequence). V lost 10 bases to trimming and J lost 0 bases, with 12 bases between them. The CDR3 DNA reads TGTGCCACCCGGGGGCGAATGAACACTGAAGCTTTCTTT. This gives the protein CATRGRMNTEAFF.

Details on this clone: Other DNA sequences in the same sample also yield this CDR3. CDR3 loop: CASSYSNRGSYEQYF. CDR3 in DNA: TGTGCCAGCAGTTACTCGAACAGGGGATCCTACGAGCAGTACTTC. The chain recombines TRBV6-5 with TRBJ2-7; TRBD1 matches at 7 bases. CDR3 length equals 15 residues. CDR1 and CDR2 (germline): MNHEY, SVGAGI. V lost 0 bases to trimming and J lost 1 base; unmatched junction nucleotides: 3.

The chain combines TRBV5-1 with TRBJ1-1, with a possible D match to TRBD1 (6 bases). There are 14 residues in the CDR3. V lost 4 bases and J 2 bases, leaving 12 bases between the germline ends. Germline V gene lookup returns CDR1 SGHRS and CDR2 YFSETQ. CDR3 sequence: CASSGLQGNTEAFF. The CDR3 DNA reads TGCGCCAGCAGCGGACTACAGGGAAACACTGAAGCTTTCTTT.

The chain joins TRBV4-2 to TRBJ2-7; TRBD2 matches 10 bases. This CDR3 has 16 residues. The V gene end was trimmed by 1 base and the J gene end by 5 bases; junction bases not matched to a gene: 8. Germline V CDR1 and CDR2: LGHNA, YNFKEQ. CDR3: CASSQVDSGRLNEQYF. DNA of the CDR3: TGTGCCAGCAGCCAAGTCGATAGCGGGAGGCTAAACGAGCAGTACTTC.

This clone was counted once. This chain connects TRBV27 to TRBJ1-3; 7 nucleotides align to TRBD1. Germline loops: CDR1 MNHEY, CDR2 SMNVEV (reference sequence). The CDR3 covers 15 residues. The ends lost 8 bases at V and 1 base at J; junction bases unmatched: 8. The DNA for the CDR3 is TGTGCCAGCCAACCCACGACAGGGTCTGGAAACACCATATATTTT. Translation gives CASQPTTGSGNTIYF.

Only a few counts were recorded for this clone. The chain joins TRBV23-1 to TRBJ2-2; no firm D call. TRBV23-1 is filed as an ORF, its function uncertain. The V and J ends lost 0 bases and 1 base respectively, with 21 bases between them. The CDR3 covers 20 residues. DNA of the CDR3: TGCGCCAGCAGTCAATCGGAAGCCCCACATTCTGCCGAGAACACCGGGGAGCTGTTTTTT. Residues: CASSQSEAPHSAENTGELFF.